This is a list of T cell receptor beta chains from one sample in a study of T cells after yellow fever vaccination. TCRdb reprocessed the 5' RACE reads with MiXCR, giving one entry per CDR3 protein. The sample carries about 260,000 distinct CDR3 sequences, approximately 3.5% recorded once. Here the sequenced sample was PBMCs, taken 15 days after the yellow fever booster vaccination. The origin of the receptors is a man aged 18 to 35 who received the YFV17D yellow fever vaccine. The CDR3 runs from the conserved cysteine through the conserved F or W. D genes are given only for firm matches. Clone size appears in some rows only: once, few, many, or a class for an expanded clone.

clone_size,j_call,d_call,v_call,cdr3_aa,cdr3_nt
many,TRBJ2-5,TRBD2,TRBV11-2,CASSRGGLGLGETQYF,TGTGCCAGCAGCAGAGGTGGACTAGGCCTTGGAGAGACCCAGTACTTC
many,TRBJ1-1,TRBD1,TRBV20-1,CSARDRTGNTEAFF,TGCAGTGCTAGAGATCGGACAGGGAACACTGAAGCTTTCTTT
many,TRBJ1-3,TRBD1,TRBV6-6,CASSIQGASSGNTIYF,TGTGCCAGCAGTATACAGGGGGCGAGCTCTGGAAACACCATATATTTT
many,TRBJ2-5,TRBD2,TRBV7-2,CASSLMTSGGSETQYF,TGTGCCAGCAGCTTAATGACTAGCGGGGGGTCCGAGACCCAGTACTTC
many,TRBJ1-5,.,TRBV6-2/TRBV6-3,CASSRGPRPQHF,TGTGCCAGCAGTCGAGGTCCGCGGCCCCAGCATTTT
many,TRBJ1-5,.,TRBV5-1,CASSPWGAFSNQPQHF,TGCGCCAGCAGCCCGTGGGGAGCTTTTAGCAATCAGCCCCAGCATTTT
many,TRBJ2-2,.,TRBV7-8,CASSLRGGTNTGELFF,TGTGCCAGCAGCTTAAGGGGGGGGACAAACACCGGGGAGCTGTTTTTT
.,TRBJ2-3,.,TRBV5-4,CASRDWSRDTQYF,TGTGCCAGCAGGGACTGGAGCCGTGATACGCAGTATTTT
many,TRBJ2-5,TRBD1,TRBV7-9,CASSKDRELETQYF,TGTGCCAGCAGCAAGGACAGGGAGTTGGAGACCCAGTACTTC
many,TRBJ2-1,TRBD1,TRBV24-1,CATSDSTGARADSYNEQFF,TGTGCCACCAGTGATTCCACAGGGGCCCGGGCGGACTCCTACAATGAGCAGTTCTTC
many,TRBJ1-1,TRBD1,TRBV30,CAWNRGLNTEAFF,TGTGCCTGGAACAGGGGGTTGAACACTGAAGCTTTCTTT
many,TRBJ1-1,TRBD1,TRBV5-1,CASSFHRDRVTEAFF,TGCGCCAGCAGCTTCCACCGGGACAGGGTCACTGAAGCTTTCTTT
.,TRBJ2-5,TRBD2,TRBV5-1,CASSPRTSGGTQYF,TGCGCCAGCAGCCCCCGGACTAGCGGCGGGACCCAGTACTTC
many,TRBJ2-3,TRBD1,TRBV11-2,CASSTGTGSTDTQYF,TGTGCCAGCAGCACCGGGACAGGGAGCACAGATACGCAGTATTTT
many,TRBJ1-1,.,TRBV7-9,CASFRGNTEAFF,TGTGCCAGCTTTAGGGGGAACACTGAAGCTTTCTTT
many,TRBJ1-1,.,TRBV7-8,CASSGRGARTEAFF,TGTGCCAGCAGCGGACGAGGGGCAAGGACTGAAGCTTTCTTT
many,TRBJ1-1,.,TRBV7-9,CASSPRPAYLGTEAFF,TGTGCCAGCAGCCCAAGGCCAGCTTATTTAGGCACTGAAGCTTTCTTT
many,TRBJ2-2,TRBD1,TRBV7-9,CASSFGTATGELFF,TGTGCCAGCAGCTTCGGGACAGCCACCGGGGAGCTGTTTTTT
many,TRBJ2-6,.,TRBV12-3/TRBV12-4,CASSSALMAGANVLTF,TGTGCCAGCAGTTCGGCGCTGATGGCTGGGGCCAACGTCCTGACTTTC
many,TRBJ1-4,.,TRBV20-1,CSATNREDEKLFF,TGCAGTGCCACGAACAGGGAAGATGAAAAACTGTTTTTT
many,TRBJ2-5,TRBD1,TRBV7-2,CASSLLPTGVQETQYF,TGTGCCAGCAGCTTACTGCCCACAGGGGTTCAAGAGACCCAGTACTTC
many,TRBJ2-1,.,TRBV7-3,CASSLTYAGEQFF,TGTGCCAGCAGCTTAACGTATGCGGGGGAGCAGTTCTTC
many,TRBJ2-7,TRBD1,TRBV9,CASSGGQGWDYEQYF,TGTGCCAGCAGCGGAGGACAGGGATGGGACTACGAGCAGTACTTC
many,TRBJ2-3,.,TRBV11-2,CASDTTRGGRPTDTQYF,TGTGCCAGCGATACTACAAGGGGGGGGCGACCCACAGATACGCAGTATTTT
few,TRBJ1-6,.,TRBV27,CASSPRTAYNSPLHF,TGTGCCAGCAGTCCTCGGACAGCCTATAATTCACCCCTCCACTTT
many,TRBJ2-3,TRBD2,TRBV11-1,CASSWGTSGGTDTQYF,TGTGCCAGCAGCTGGGGGACTAGCGGAGGGACAGATACGCAGTATTTT
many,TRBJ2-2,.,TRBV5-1,CASSLHRDFSGELFF,TGCGCCAGCAGCCTGCACAGGGATTTTTCCGGGGAGCTGTTTTTT
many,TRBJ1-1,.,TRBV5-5,CASSLWAAKGTEAFF,TGTGCCAGCAGCTTGTGGGCAGCCAAAGGTACTGAAGCTTTCTTT
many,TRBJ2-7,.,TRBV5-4,CASSPGPSVVEQYF,TGTGCCAGCAGCCCAGGACCCTCAGTGGTCGAGCAGTACTTC
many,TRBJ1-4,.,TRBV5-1,CASSPDRIATNEKLFF,TGCGCCAGCAGCCCTGACAGGATCGCAACTAATGAAAAACTGTTTTTT
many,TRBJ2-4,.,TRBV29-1,CSVEDPPGAGGNIQYF,TGCAGCGTTGAAGATCCGCCGGGGGCTGGAGGAAACATTCAGTACTTC
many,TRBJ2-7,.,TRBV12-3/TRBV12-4,CASSLIDISYEQYF,TGTGCCAGCAGCTTAATAGACATCTCTTACGAGCAGTACTTC
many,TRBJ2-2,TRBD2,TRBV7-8,CASSLKRSGMRLNTGELFF,TGTGCCAGCAGCTTAAAAAGAAGCGGGATGCGCCTGAACACCGGGGAGCTGTTTTTT
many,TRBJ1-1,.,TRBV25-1,CASRESRTEAFF,TGTGCCAGTAGAGAGTCCAGAACGGAAGCTTTCTTT
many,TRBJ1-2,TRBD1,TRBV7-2,CASSVDREFTF,TGTGCCAGCAGCGTAGACAGGGAATTCACCTTC
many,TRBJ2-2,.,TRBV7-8,CASSEVPGRGTGELFF,TGTGCCAGCAGTGAGGTTCCAGGGCGGGGCACCGGGGAGCTGTTTTTT
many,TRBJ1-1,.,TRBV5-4,CASRFGPGTNTEAFF,TGTGCCAGCAGATTCGGTCCGGGGACGAACACTGAAGCTTTCTTT
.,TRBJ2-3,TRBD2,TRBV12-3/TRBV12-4,CASTTSTSGYTDTQYF,TGTGCCAGCACTACCTCCACTAGCGGCTACACAGATACGCAGTATTTT
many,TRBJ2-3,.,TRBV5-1,CASSAGNTDTQYF,TGCGCCAGCAGCGCGGGGAACACAGATACGCAGTATTTT
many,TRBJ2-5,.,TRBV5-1,CASKYSETQYF,TGCGCCAGCAAATACTCAGAGACCCAGTACTTC
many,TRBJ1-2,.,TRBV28,CASSFNRGNSGGYTF,TGTGCCAGCAGTTTTAATCGCGGGAATTCTGGTGGCTACACCTTC
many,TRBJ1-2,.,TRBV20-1,CSARGGVGYGYTF,TGCAGTGCTAGAGGGGGGGTTGGGTATGGCTACACCTTC
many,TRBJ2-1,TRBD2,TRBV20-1,CSARDREMGTTYNEQFF,TGCAGTGCTAGAGATCGAGAAATGGGGACTACCTACAATGAGCAGTTCTTC
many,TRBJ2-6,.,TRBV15,CATSSPSGANVLTF,TGTGCCACCAGCAGTCCCTCTGGGGCCAACGTCCTGACTTTC
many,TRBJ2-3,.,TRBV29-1,CSVDLKENTDTQYF,TGCAGCGTTGATTTGAAGGAGAACACAGATACGCAGTATTTT
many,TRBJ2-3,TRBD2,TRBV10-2,CASSDLGLAGGGTQYF,TGCGCCAGCAGTGATCTTGGACTAGCGGGGGGAGGTACGCAGTATTTT
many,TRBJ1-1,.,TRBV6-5,CASSSGHVNTEAFF,TGTGCCAGCAGTTCGGGACACGTGAACACTGAAGCTTTCTTT
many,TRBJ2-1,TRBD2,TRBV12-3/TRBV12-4,CASSATGLAGNNEQFF,TGTGCCAGCAGTGCGACCGGACTAGCGGGCAACAATGAGCAGTTCTTC